This is a list of T cell receptor beta chains from one sample in a study of CD8 T cells in Susac syndrome. Via MiXCR, TCRdb re-called the immunoSEQ multiplex PCR reads, giving one row per CDR3 protein. The table has around 140,000 distinct CDR3 sequences, 80% seen once. Input material: CD8+ T cells from PBMCs. The receptors stem from a human donor with multiple sclerosis. CDR3s include the opening cysteine and the closing phenylalanine or tryptophan. A D gene is named only where the DNA matches it firmly. The size of a clone is reported for some rows only, either as once, few or many, or as a class for expanded clones.

-	TRBV5-1	-	TRBJ2-7	CASSLSGYEQYF	TGTGCCAGCAGCTTATCCGGGTACGAGCAGTACTTC
few	TRBV4-1	-	TRBJ1-5	CASSPQDYSNQPQHF	TGCGCCAGCAGCCCCCAGGATTATAGCAATCAGCCCCAGCATTTT
-	TRBV28	-	TRBJ1-3	CASSPVMTAYSGNTIYF	TGTGCCAGCAGTCCGGTAATGACAGCTTACTCTGGAAACACCATATATTTT
-	TRBV5-1	-	TRBJ1-5	CASSLRGGPNQPQHF	TGCGCCAGCAGCTTGCGGGGGGGACCCAATCAGCCCCAGCATTTT
-	TRBV7-9	-	TRBJ2-2	CASSLGTSGELFF	TGTGCCAGCAGCCTCGGGACAAGTGGGGAGCTGTTTTTT
-	TRBV4-1	-	TRBJ2-1	CASSGGVYNEQFF	TGCGCCAGCAGTGGGGGAGTATACAATGAGCAGTTCTTC
-	TRBV9	TRBD1	TRBJ1-2	CASSVNGDRGPYGYTF	TGTGCCAGCAGCGTAAATGGGGACAGGGGGCCCTATGGCTACACCTTC
-	TRBV4-1	-	TRBJ2-1	CASSQEGGGSYNEQFF	TGCGCCAGCAGCCAAGAAGGCGGTGGCTCCTACAATGAGCAGTTCTTC
-	TRBV7-9	TRBD2	TRBJ2-7	CASSSRGGGKDYEQYF	TGTGCCAGCAGCTCACGGGGGGGCGGTAAGGACTACGAGCAGTACTTC
-	TRBV20-1	-	TRBJ1-5	CSARPKGGNQPQHF	TGCAGTGCTCGTCCCAAGGGGGGCAATCAGCCCCAGCATTTT
-	TRBV10-3	-	TRBJ2-7	CAISDSSGEQYF	TGTGCCATCAGTGACTCAAGTGGCGAGCAGTACTTC
-	TRBV2	-	TRBJ1-1	CASSGGQEAFF	TGTGCCAGCAGTGGTGGACAAGAAGCTTTCTTT
few	TRBV6-1	-	TRBJ2-1	CASRGVSYNEQFF	TGTGCCAGCAGGGGAGTATCCTACAATGAGCAGTTCTTC
once	TRBV12-5	TRBD1	TRBJ1-1	CASGTIQGSTEAFF	TGTGCTAGTGGCACGATACAGGGGTCTACTGAAGCTTTCTTT
-	TRBV7-9	-	TRBJ1-1	CASSSGRGDTEAFF	TGTGCCAGCAGCTCTGGACGGGGGGACACTGAAGCTTTCTTT
-	TRBV7-2	-	TRBJ1-4	CASSPSPDHEKLFF	TGTGCCAGCAGCCCCAGCCCGGACCATGAAAAACTGTTTTTT
-	TRBV29-1	-	TRBJ1-1	CSVPGGEAFF	TGCAGCGTTCCGGGGGGTGAAGCTTTCTTT
-	TRBV20-1	TRBD2	TRBJ2-5	CSARDPDGRTETQYF	TGCAGTGCTAGAGATCCTGACGGGAGGACAGAGACCCAGTACTTC
-	TRBV3-1	TRBD2	TRBJ2-1	CASSQDGEGNEQFF	TGTGCCAGCAGCCAAGATGGGGAGGGCAATGAGCAGTTCTTC
-	TRBV4-2	-	TRBJ2-2	CASSPIRTRELFF	TGTGCCAGCAGCCCGATCAGGACCAGGGAGCTGTTTTTT
-	TRBV18	-	TRBJ2-2	CASSPSGDTGELFF	TGTGCCAGCTCACCAAGTGGGGACACCGGGGAGCTGTTTTTT
-	TRBV7-2	TRBD2	TRBJ2-1	CASSFSGRALYNEQFF	TGTGCCAGCAGCTTTAGCGGGAGGGCCCTCTACAATGAGCAGTTCTTC
-	TRBV7-2	-	TRBJ2-3	CASSQAGAYSTDTQYF	TGTGCCAGCAGCCAGGCCGGGGCCTATTCCACAGATACGCAGTATTTT
few	TRBV19	-	TRBJ2-1	CASSISLASYNEQFF	TGTGCCAGTAGTATCTCCCTAGCGTCCTACAATGAGCAGTTCTTC
-	TRBV11-2	-	TRBJ2-2	CASSLRGLTGELFF	TGTGCCAGCAGCTTAAGGGGTCTTACCGGGGAGCTGTTTTTT
-	TRBV20-1	-	TRBJ2-7	CSARRPDYEQYF	TGCAGTGCTAGAAGGCCTGACTACGAGCAGTACTTC
-	TRBV6-2/TRBV6-3	TRBD1	TRBJ2-1	CASSWGQGFNEQFF	TGTGCCAGCAGCTGGGGACAGGGGTTCAATGAGCAGTTCTTC
-	TRBV27	-	TRBJ2-1	CASSFNRANEQFF	TGTGCCAGCAGTTTTAACAGGGCCAATGAGCAGTTCTTC
few	TRBV15	TRBD2	TRBJ2-1	CATSRAWEGSGYEQFF	TGTGCCACCAGCAGAGCTTGGGAGGGCAGCGGATATGAGCAGTTCTTC
-	TRBV27	-	TRBJ1-2	CASSLVEGSTYGYTF	TGTGCCAGCAGTTTAGTGGAGGGGTCCACGTATGGCTACACCTTC
-	TRBV28	-	TRBJ2-2	CASSFLGGNTGELFF	TGTGCCAGCAGTTTTCTCGGGGGAAACACCGGGGAGCTGTTTTTT
-	TRBV6-4	-	TRBJ1-1	CASTPTGRDYTEAFF	TGTGCCAGCACCCCCACAGGGCGGGATTATACTGAAGCTTTCTTT
-	TRBV6-1	TRBD1	TRBJ1-5	CASSPTGEKGSNQPQHF	TGTGCCAGCAGTCCGACAGGGGAAAAGGGGAGCAATCAGCCCCAGCATTTT
-	TRBV4-3	TRBD2	TRBJ2-1	CASSRQRYRLAGDDNEQFF	TGCGCCAGCAGCCGTCAGAGGTATAGACTAGCGGGCGACGACAATGAGCAGTTCTTC
-	TRBV20-1	-	TRBJ2-5	CSASSGAQQETQYF	TGCAGTGCTAGTAGTGGGGCCCAACAAGAGACCCAGTACTTC
-	TRBV14	-	TRBJ1-1	CASSQVVTGYTEAFF	TGTGCCAGCAGCCAAGTTGTAACGGGGTACACTGAAGCTTTCTTT
-	TRBV5-1	TRBD1	TRBJ1-1	CASSLGQGFSTEAFF	TGCGCCAGCAGCTTGGGACAGGGCTTTTCCACTGAAGCTTTCTTT
-	TRBV12-3/TRBV12-4	-	TRBJ1-1	CASSLASRGGYTEAFF	TGTGCCAGCAGTTTAGCGTCCCGGGGAGGATACACTGAAGCTTTCTTT
-	TRBV27	TRBD2	TRBJ2-1	CASRLAGGLIRYNEQFF	TGTGCCAGCAGACTAGCGGGAGGGCTCATCCGGTACAATGAGCAGTTCTTC
-	TRBV28	TRBD1	TRBJ2-2	CASSTGTGETGELFF	TGTGCCAGCAGTACTGGGACAGGGGAAACCGGGGAGCTGTTTTTT